Listed below are T cell receptor beta chains from one sample, sequenced in a study of memory CD4+ T cells and cytomegalovirus serostatus. Some clones are missing from TCRdb's copy, which holds only in-frame ones; the method was immunoSEQ multiplex PCR. The sample includes 50,000 or so clones, 60% to 80% seen only once; the top ten take around 1.2%. The sequencing sample was made of memory CD4+ T cells from blood. Receptor source: an adult in good health and CMV-seropositive. Both conserved end residues are part of each CDR3. D genes are given only for firm matches. Where a row states a size, it is once, few, many or the class of an expanded clone; other rows omit it.

j_call	v_call	d_call	clone_size	cdr3_nt	cdr3_aa
TRBJ1-3	TRBV7-2	NA	NA	TGTGCCAGCAGCTTAGATTTTATGGACACCATATATTTT	CASSLDFMDTIYF
TRBJ1-1	TRBV2	TRBD1	NA	TGTGCCAGCATGGGCAGGGGGCTTGACACTGAAGCTTTCTTT	CASMGRGLDTEAFF
TRBJ2-5	TRBV10-3	TRBD2	NA	TGTGCCACCCTCCATCCGGGGGGGTTGGAGACCCAGTACTTC	CATLHPGGLETQYF
TRBJ2-2	TRBV2	TRBD1	NA	TGTGCCAGCAGACCCACAGGGGGATCCGGGGAGCTGTTTTTT	CASRPTGGSGELFF
TRBJ1-6	TRBV13	NA	few	TGTGCCAGCAGCCCGGACATACGGTCACCCCTCCACTTT	CASSPDIRSPLHF
TRBJ1-5	TRBV28	NA	NA	TGTGCCAGCAGTTCCCTCTGGAGGGAGAAAGGACAGCCCCAGCATTTT	CASSSLWREKGQPQHF
TRBJ1-2	TRBV28	NA	NA	TGTGCCAGCAGTCCACCGACGGCTAACTATGGCTACACCTTC	CASSPPTANYGYTF
TRBJ2-5	TRBV5-5	TRBD2	NA	TGTGCCAGCAGCTTGGTCTGGGGGGGAGAGACCCAGTACTTC	CASSLVWGGETQYF
TRBJ2-1	TRBV7-2	TRBD2	NA	TGTGCCAGCAGCTTAGCGCGGAATAGCGGGGGCAATGAGCAGTTCTTC	CASSLARNSGGNEQFF
TRBJ2-2	TRBV19	NA	medium-sized	TGTGCCAGTAGTGGTATCCCTAACACCGGGGAGCTGTTTTTT	CASSGIPNTGELFF
TRBJ2-6	TRBV19	NA	NA	TGTGCCAGTAGTACCCGAGACAGGTACGCCAACGTCCTGACTTTC	CASSTRDRYANVLTF
TRBJ1-1	TRBV13	NA	NA	TGTGCCAGCAGCGACAGTAGGGGTAACACTGAAGCTTTCTTT	CASSDSRGNTEAFF
TRBJ1-2	TRBV7-3	NA	NA	TGTGCCAGCAGCCCCGGTGTTGTGGGTCTCTATGGCTACACCTTC	CASSPGVVGLYGYTF
TRBJ1-1	TRBV29-1	NA	NA	TGCAGCGTTGGAGGTGTGAGGACTGAAGCTTTCTTT	CSVGGVRTEAFF
TRBJ2-6	TRBV5-4	NA	once	TGTGCCAGCAGGCCTCGGACCTCTGGGGCCAACGTCCTGACTTTC	CASRPRTSGANVLTF
TRBJ2-5	TRBV7-2	NA	NA	TGTGCCAGCAGCTTCCGTAGAGAGACCCAGTACTTC	CASSFRRETQYF
TRBJ2-5	TRBV6-1	TRBD2	few	TGTGCCAGCAGTGAATGGGCGGGGGGACAAGAGACCCAGTACTTC	CASSEWAGGQETQYF
TRBJ1-5	TRBV2	TRBD1	few	TGTGCCAGCAGTGGACAGGGGGGTCAGCCCCAGCATTTT	CASSGQGGQPQHF
TRBJ1-2	TRBV7-6	TRBD1	NA	TGTGCCAGCAGCCCGAGGACAGGGGATGGCTACACCTTC	CASSPRTGDGYTF
TRBJ2-7	TRBV5-6	NA	NA	TGTGCCAGCAGCTTGGTTACAGGGCTTTCCTACGAGCAGTACTTC	CASSLVTGLSYEQYF
TRBJ1-2	TRBV4-1	TRBD1	once	TGCGCCAGCAGCAGACAGGGGGCAGACGGCTACACCTTC	CASSRQGADGYTF
TRBJ1-1	TRBV5-5	NA	NA	TGTGCCAGCAGCCAATTCGTCGGGGGGAGGACTGAAGCTTTCTTT	CASSQFVGGRTEAFF
TRBJ1-4	TRBV5-1	TRBD1	NA	TGCGCCAGCAGCGAATTTACCGGGACAGGGTCCCTGTTTTTT	CASSEFTGTGSLFF
TRBJ1-1	TRBV19	NA	NA	TGTGCCAGTAGTATAGGCCCATGGGGGGACACTGAAGCTTTCTTT	CASSIGPWGDTEAFF
TRBJ1-3	TRBV7-9	TRBD1	medium-sized	TGTGCCAGCAGTCCTGACAGGGCCGGAAACACCATATATTTT	CASSPDRAGNTIYF
TRBJ2-7	TRBV29-1	NA	NA	TGCAGCGCGGGGCCCGCCTACGAGCAGTACTTC	CSAGPAYEQYF
TRBJ2-7	TRBV6-1	NA	NA	TGTGCCAGTACACTGAGCTCCTACGAGCAGTACTTC	CASTLSSYEQYF
TRBJ2-7	TRBV29-1	TRBD1	few	TGCAGCGTTGAAGATCGGACAGGGGCAACCGAGCAGTACTTC	CSVEDRTGATEQYF
TRBJ1-1	TRBV7-3	TRBD1	NA	TGTGCCAGCAGCAAGGACAGGGGGACTGAAGCTTTCTTT	CASSKDRGTEAFF
TRBJ2-2	TRBV6-5	NA	once	TGTGCCAGCAGTTACCAGGGCTCCGGGGAGCTGTTTTTT	CASSYQGSGELFF
TRBJ2-3	TRBV10-1	TRBD2	NA	TGCGCCAGCAGAGTAGCGGGGGCTGATACGCAGTATTTT	CASRVAGADTQYF
TRBJ2-7	TRBV5-1	TRBD1	few	TGCGCCAGCAGCCCCCAGACAGGGGACGAGCAGTACTTC	CASSPQTGDEQYF
TRBJ1-2	TRBV11-2	NA	NA	TGTGCCAGCAGCTTGGGTCCAGGTGTTAACTATGGCTACACCTTC	CASSLGPGVNYGYTF
TRBJ1-4	TRBV6-6	NA	NA	TGTGCCAGCCAGGGACCGAATGAAAAACTGTTTTTT	CASQGPNEKLFF
TRBJ2-1	TRBV28	TRBD2	NA	TGTGCCAGCAGTTTAGGCGGGGGGGCTTATGAGCAGTTCTTC	CASSLGGGAYEQFF
TRBJ2-3	TRBV7-2	NA	NA	TGTGCCAGCAGCCGGGACTCCGATTACACAGATACGCAGTATTTT	CASSRDSDYTDTQYF
TRBJ2-1	TRBV5-1	TRBD2	once	TGCGCCAGCAGCTTGGACGGGACTAGCTACAATGAGCAGTTCTTC	CASSLDGTSYNEQFF
TRBJ1-2	TRBV2	NA	few	TGTGCCAGCAGTGGGGTATCCTATGGCTACACCTTC	CASSGVSYGYTF
TRBJ2-3	TRBV6-6	TRBD2	NA	TGTGCCAGCAGCTATAGCGGGGGGCTATTCACAGATACGCAGTATTTT	CASSYSGGLFTDTQYF